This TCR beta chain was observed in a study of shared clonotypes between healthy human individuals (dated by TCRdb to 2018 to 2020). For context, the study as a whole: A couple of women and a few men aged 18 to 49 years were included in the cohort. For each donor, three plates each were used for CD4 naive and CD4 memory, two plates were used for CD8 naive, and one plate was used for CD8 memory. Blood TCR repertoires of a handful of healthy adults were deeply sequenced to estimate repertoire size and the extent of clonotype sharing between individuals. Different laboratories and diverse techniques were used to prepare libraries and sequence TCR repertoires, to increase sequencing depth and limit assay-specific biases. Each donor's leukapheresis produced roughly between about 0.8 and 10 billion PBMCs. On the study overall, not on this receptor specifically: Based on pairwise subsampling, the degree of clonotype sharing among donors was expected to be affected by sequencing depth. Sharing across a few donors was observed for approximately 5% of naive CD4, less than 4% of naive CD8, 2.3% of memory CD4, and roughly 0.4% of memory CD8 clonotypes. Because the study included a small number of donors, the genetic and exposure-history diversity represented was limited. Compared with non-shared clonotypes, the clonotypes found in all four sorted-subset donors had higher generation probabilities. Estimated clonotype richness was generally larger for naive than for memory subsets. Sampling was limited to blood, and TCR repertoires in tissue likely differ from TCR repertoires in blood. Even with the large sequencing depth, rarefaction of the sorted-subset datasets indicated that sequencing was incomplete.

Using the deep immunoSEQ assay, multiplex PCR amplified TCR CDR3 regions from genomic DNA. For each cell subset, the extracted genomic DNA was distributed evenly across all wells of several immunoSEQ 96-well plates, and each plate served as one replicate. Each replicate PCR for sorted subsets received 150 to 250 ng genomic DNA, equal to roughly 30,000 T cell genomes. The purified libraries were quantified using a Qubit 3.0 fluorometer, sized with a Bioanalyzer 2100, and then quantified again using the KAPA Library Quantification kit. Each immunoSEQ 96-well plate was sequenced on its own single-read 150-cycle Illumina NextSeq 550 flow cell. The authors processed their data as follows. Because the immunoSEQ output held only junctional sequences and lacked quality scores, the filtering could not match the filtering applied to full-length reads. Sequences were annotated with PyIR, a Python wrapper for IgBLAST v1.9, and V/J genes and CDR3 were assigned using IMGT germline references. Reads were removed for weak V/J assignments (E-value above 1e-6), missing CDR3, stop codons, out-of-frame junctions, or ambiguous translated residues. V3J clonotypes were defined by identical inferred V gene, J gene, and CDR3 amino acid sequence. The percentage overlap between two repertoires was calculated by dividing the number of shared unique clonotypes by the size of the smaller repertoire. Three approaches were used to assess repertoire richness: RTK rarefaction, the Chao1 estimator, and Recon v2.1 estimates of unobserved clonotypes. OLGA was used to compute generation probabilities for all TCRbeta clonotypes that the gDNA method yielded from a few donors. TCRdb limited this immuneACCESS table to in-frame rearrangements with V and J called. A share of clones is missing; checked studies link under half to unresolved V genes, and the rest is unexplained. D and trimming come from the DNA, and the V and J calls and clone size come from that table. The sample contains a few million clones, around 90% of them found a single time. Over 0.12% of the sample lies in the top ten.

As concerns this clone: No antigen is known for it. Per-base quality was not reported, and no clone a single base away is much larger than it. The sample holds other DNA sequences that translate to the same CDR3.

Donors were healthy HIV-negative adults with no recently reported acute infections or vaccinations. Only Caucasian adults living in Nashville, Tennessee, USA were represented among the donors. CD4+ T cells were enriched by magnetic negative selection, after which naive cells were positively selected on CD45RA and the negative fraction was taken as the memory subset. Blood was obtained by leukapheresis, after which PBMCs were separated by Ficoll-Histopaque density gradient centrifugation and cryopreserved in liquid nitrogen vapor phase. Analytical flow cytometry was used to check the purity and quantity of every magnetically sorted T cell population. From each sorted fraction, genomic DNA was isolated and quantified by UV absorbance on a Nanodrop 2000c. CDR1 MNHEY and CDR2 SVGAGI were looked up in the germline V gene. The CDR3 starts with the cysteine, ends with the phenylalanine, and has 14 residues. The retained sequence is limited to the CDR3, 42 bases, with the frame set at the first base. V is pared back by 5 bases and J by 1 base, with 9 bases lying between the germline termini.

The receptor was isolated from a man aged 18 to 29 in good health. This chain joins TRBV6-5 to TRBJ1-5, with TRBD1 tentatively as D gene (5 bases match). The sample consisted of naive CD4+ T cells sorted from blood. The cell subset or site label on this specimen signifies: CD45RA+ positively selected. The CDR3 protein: CASSRRDSNQPQHF. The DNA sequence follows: TGTGCCAGCAGTCGCCGGGACAGCAATCAGCCCCAGCATTTT.